What follows are 20 T cell receptor beta chains derived from one specimen sequenced in a study of OX40 agonist ivuxolimab in advanced cancers. Clones were read by immunoSEQ multiplex PCR, and TCRdb kept only the in-frame ones, dropping some. In the table there are roughly 64,000 clones, 82% of which are singletons. This sample comprised CD4+ or CD8+ T cells sorted from blood, obtained in a trial of the OX40 agonist ivuxolimab. The receptors were gathered from an adult with an advanced solid tumor such as melanoma, head and neck, liver or kidney cancer.

CDR3 protein: CASRIRQGTPRYEQYF. CDR3 nucleotide sequence: TGTGCCAGCAGGATCCGCCAGGGTACCCCCAGGTACGAGCAGTACTTC. The chain recombines TRBV27 with TRBJ2-7, with TRBD1 as a possible D gene (5 bases). Trimming took 6 bases from V and 4 from J, leaving 22 bases between them. The length of the CDR3 is 16 residues. Germline V gene sequence: CDR1 MNHEY, CDR2 SMNVEV (reference sequence).

The rearrangement uses TRBV5-1 and TRBJ2-1; 12 nucleotides align to TRBD2. The germline V gene has CDR1 SGHRS and CDR2 YFSETQ. This CDR3 has 19 amino acids. V gave up 3 bases and J gave up 7 bases; unmatched junction bases: 17. CDR3 sequence: CASSSTGGLTSGSRNEQFF. The CDR3 DNA reads as TGCGCCAGCAGCTCCACAGGGGGCCTGACTAGCGGGAGTAGGAATGAGCAGTTCTTC.

The J gene is TRBJ2-5, the V gene TRBV19; TRBD2 is a possible D gene (5 bases). The V end lost 1 base, the J end lost 1 base, and 16 bases lay between the germline ends. The CDR3 totals 17 residues. The V gene's germline CDR1 is LNHDA and CDR2 SQIVND (reference sequence). As DNA, the CDR3 is TGTGCCAGTAGTATAGGAAGTCTAGCCCTACTCCAAGAGACCCAGTACTTC. This gives the protein CASSIGSLALLQETQYF. Filled out from reference TRBV19 and TRBJ2-5, the complete variable domain reads DGGITQSPKYLFRKEGQNVTLSCEQNLNHDAMYWYRQDPGQGLRLIYYSQIVNDFQKGDIAEGYSVSREKKESFPLTVTSAQKNPTAFYLCASSIGSLALLQETQYFGPGTRLLVL.

The chain recombines TRBV7-6 with TRBJ2-7; D perhaps matches TRBD2 (6 bases). There are 16 residues in the CDR3. V was clipped by 1 base and J by 3 bases, with 16 bases between them. CDR1 and CDR2 (germline): SGHVS, FNYEAQ. CDR3 bases: TGTGCCAGCAGCTTAGGTCGGGGGTCTACAGGCTACGAGCAGTACTTC. Protein sequence: CASSLGRGSTGYEQYF.

The DNA for the CDR3 is TGTGCCAGCTCACCACCCCAGGGGACGAACACCGGGGAGCTGTTTTTT. Protein sequence: CASSPPQGTNTGELFF. The rearrangement links TRBV18 to TRBJ2-2, with D possibly being TRBD1 (6 bases). The CDR3 covers 16 residues. Trimming pared 0 bases from V and 0 bases from J, leaving 8 bases between. The V gene's germline CDR1 is KGHSH and CDR2 LQKENI.

This clone has only a few counts. The chain has TRBV6-5 and TRBJ1-2; unclear D gene. Trimming removed 4 bases at V and 7 bases at J, with 10 bases between. Germline CDR1 and CDR2: MNHEY and SVGAGI. The CDR3 spans 12 residues. This chain's CDR3 is CASSSLNGGYTF. DNA for the CDR3: TGTGCCAGCAGTTCCCTTAATGGTGGCTACACCTTC.

This clone was detected only a few times. The genes are TRBV6-1 and TRBJ2-3; TRBD2 is a possible D gene (6 bases). This CDR3 has 16 amino acids. CDR1 and CDR2 (germline): MNHNS, SASEGT. The germline V and J ends were trimmed by 1 base and 4 bases, with 15 bases remaining between them. The CDR3 DNA follows: TGTGCCAGCAGTGAAGGACTAGGGCTAGCAGCAGATACGCAGTATTTT. Residues: CASSEGLGLAADTQYF.

The chain links TRBV5-1 to TRBJ2-2, with no clear D. Trimming stripped 2 bases from V and 0 bases from J, with 5 bases between. Germline V gives CDR1 SGHRS, CDR2 YFSETQ. This CDR3 comprises 14 residues. DNA for the CDR3: TGCGCCAGCAGCTTTGACCCGAACACCGGGGAGCTGTTTTTT. It codes for CASSFDPNTGELFF.

This clone was detected only a few times. V usage is TRBV4-2 and J usage is TRBJ2-6; tentatively, D is TRBD2 (6 bases). The CDR3 consists of 18 residues. V was trimmed by 2 bases and J by 0 bases, leaving 14 bases between them. Germline values: CDR1 LGHNA, CDR2 YNFKEQ. In DNA form, the CDR3 reads TGTGCCAGCAGCCAAAATGGCGAGGGAGGCTCTGGGGCCAACGTCCTGACTTTC. Translated, it gives CASSQNGEGGSGANVLTF.

Regarding this clone: At one end, the junction sequence differs from germline, possibly due to a read error. The chain recombines TRBV29-1 with TRBJ1-1, with D unresolved. The CDR3 is 15 residues long. Germline CDR1 reads SQVTM; CDR2 reads ANQGSEA. In DNA form, the CDR3 reads TGCAGCGTGGAAGAGGGAGTTCGATTGCGGACTGAAGCTTTCTTT. Translating it yields CSVEEGVRLRTEAFF.

This clone was observed a handful of times. The V gene is TRBV9, the J gene TRBJ2-6, with 10 nucleotides matching TRBD1. The CDR3 length is 18 residues. Germline trimming cut 0 bases from V and 3 bases from J; bases unmatched to any gene: 6. From germline, CDR1 is SGDLS and CDR2 YYNGEE. The CDR3 region is CASSVALGQGYGANVLTF. In nucleotides, the CDR3 is TGTGCCAGCAGCGTAGCTTTGGGACAGGGGTATGGGGCCAACGTCCTGACTTTC.

The chain employs TRBV2 and TRBJ2-2; D gene uncertain. This CDR3 has 13 amino acids. The V gene lost 7 bases and the J gene lost 4 bases, with 10 bases spanning the gap. The germline V gene has CDR1 SNHLY and CDR2 FYNNEI. CDR3 sequence: CASTLRSTGELFF. The CDR3 region has the DNA TGTGCCAGCACCTTGAGATCCACCGGGGAGCTGTTTTTT. Full variable domain (missing parts from reference TRBV2 and TRBJ2-2): EPEVTQTPSHQVTQMGQEVILRCVPISNHLYFYWYRQILGQKVEFLVSFYNNEISEKSEIFDDQFSVERPDGSNFTLKIRSTKLEDSAMYFCASTLRSTGELFFGEGSRLTVL.

V usage is TRBV7-9 and J usage is TRBJ1-2; D is uncertain. Trimming took off 1 base at V and 10 bases at J, with 16 bases between the two ends. This CDR3 region has 14 residues. Germline V gene sequence: CDR1 SEHNR, CDR2 FQNEAQ (reference sequence). CDR3 sequence reads: CASSLEAGTMPYTF. The CDR3, as DNA: TGTGCCAGCAGCTTAGAGGCAGGTACTATGCCCTACACCTTC.

The chain combines TRBV19 with TRBJ2-5; 9 nucleotides agree with TRBD1. The end of the DNA is better explained by TRBJ2-7, so the J call may be wrong. This CDR3 has 15 amino acids. Germline CDR1 LNHDA, CDR2 SQIVND (reference sequence). The CDR3 region is CASTTGTGNSYEQYF. The CDR3 DNA reads TGTGCCAGTACCACCGGGACAGGGAACTCCTACGAGCAGTACTTC.

The CDR3 nucleotides read TGTGCCAGCAGCGTTGGACAGGGGGCTAACGGTAATGAAAAACTGTTTTTT. Translating it yields CASSVGQGANGNEKLFF. J is TRBJ1-4 and V is TRBV9; 11 bases agree with TRBD1. The length of the CDR3 is 17 residues. V was pared by 2 bases and J by 4 bases, with 7 bases of the junction left unmatched. Germline V CDR1 and CDR2: SGDLS, YYNGEE.

The chain joins TRBV5-1 to TRBJ1-4; D remains ambiguous. The germline gives CDR1 SGHRS, CDR2 YFSETQ. Trimming removed 4 bases from V and 7 bases from J, with 20 bases in between. The CDR3 contains 16 residues. CDR3 loop: CASSPGFGMYGEKLFF. In DNA, the CDR3 is TGCGCCAGCAGCCCGGGCTTTGGGATGTACGGTGAAAAACTGTTTTTT.

The V and J genes are TRBV4-1 and TRBJ2-2; TRBD2 agrees at 9 bases. Losses at the gene ends were 4 bases for V and 7 bases for J; bases not matched to a gene: 7. This CDR3 is built from 15 residues. Germline V gives CDR1 MGHRA, CDR2 YSYEKL. CDR3 sequence (DNA): TGCGCCAGCAGCCCGCGGGGGGGGCTCGGCGGGGAGCTGTTTTTT. It specifies CASSPRGGLGGELFF.

The rearrangement joins TRBV6-1 to TRBJ2-7; 8 bases agree with TRBD1. This CDR3 comprises 13 residues. Germline loops: CDR1 MNHNS, CDR2 SASEGT. V lost 7 bases and J lost 7; bases outside the gene matches: 9. This chain's CDR3 is CASNWQGAPEQYF. In DNA, the CDR3 is TGTGCCAGCAATTGGCAGGGGGCGCCTGAGCAGTACTTC.

The V and J genes are TRBV18 and TRBJ2-3; TRBD2 aligns across 15 bases. Trimming at V came to 3 bases and at J to 6 bases, leaving 1 base not matched to a gene. The germline gives CDR1 KGHSH, CDR2 LQKENI. The CDR3 runs 15 residues. CDR3 DNA: TGTGCCAGCTCACCCGGACTAGCGGGAGGGGATACGCAGTATTTT. Translation gives CASSPGLAGGDTQYF.

J is TRBJ2-7 and V is TRBV6-5, with TRBD1 as a possible D gene (6 bases). The germline V and J ends were trimmed by 2 bases and 5 bases, with 13 bases remaining between them. The germline V gene encodes CDR1 MNHEY and CDR2 SVGAGI. CDR3 length: 14 amino acids. The CDR3 protein is CASSYTGNRDEQYF. In DNA, the CDR3 is TGTGCCAGCAGTTACACAGGTAACAGGGACGAGCAGTACTTC.